Listed below are T cell receptor beta chains from one sample, sequenced in a study of human T cells and chemical hapten exposure. TCRdb re-called the RACE reads through MiXCR, storing one row per CDR3 protein. The sample records 95,000 to 150,000 distinct CDR3 sequences, around an eighth being singletons. Source: whole blood, taken in connection with sensitization to the hapten diphenylcyclopropenone (DPC). Receptors originate from a woman aged 18 to 35 with alopecia areata. Some clones in this sample may be carry-over from other donors' samples. CDR3s include the opening cysteine and the closing phenylalanine or tryptophan. D genes are given only for firm matches. Clone sizes are given selectively: once, few, many, or a class where the clone is expanded.

TRBV4-1	few	TRBD2	TRBJ2-3	CASTPGGATDTQYF	TGCGCCAGCACCCCCGGGGGGGCAACAGATACGCAGTATTTT
TRBV7-8	-	-	TRBJ2-6	CASSLVRQPPVGSGANVLTF	TGTGCCAGCAGCTTAGTCCGACAGCCGCCTGTAGGCTCTGGGGCCAACGTCCTGACTTTC
TRBV5-8	-	-	TRBJ1-2	CASSLTGRDYGYTF	TGTGCCAGCAGCTTGACGGGTCGAGACTATGGCTACACCTTC
TRBV11-2	few	-	TRBJ2-4	CASSPRRESKNIQYF	TGTGCCAGCAGCCCCCGTAGGGAAAGCAAAAACATTCAGTACTTC
TRBV19	few	TRBD1	TRBJ2-1	CASTRTGGPNEQFF	TGTGCCAGTACGCGGACAGGGGGCCCAAATGAGCAGTTCTTC
TRBV2	-	-	TRBJ2-1	CASSDGGSYNEQFF	TGTGCCAGCAGTGATGGGGGCTCCTACAATGAGCAGTTCTTC
TRBV2	few	-	TRBJ2-1	CASTPGMGRATVDEQFF	TGTGCCAGCACCCCGGGCATGGGGCGAGCGACTGTGGATGAGCAGTTCTTC
TRBV6-2/TRBV6-3	few	-	TRBJ2-3	CASSFAVDYTDTQYF	TGTGCCAGCAGTTTCGCGGTGGACTATACAGATACGCAGTATTTT
TRBV18	few	-	TRBJ2-5	CASSRQLREETQYF	TGTGCCAGCTCACGACAGTTACGGGAGGAGACCCAGTACTTC
TRBV28	-	-	TRBJ2-1	CASSLRRVPYNEQFF	TGTGCCAGCAGTTTAAGGCGGGTCCCTTACAATGAGCAGTTCTTC
TRBV6-1	few	TRBD1	TRBJ2-3	CASSAGQGKDTQYF	TGTGCCAGCAGTGCAGGACAGGGAAAAGATACGCAGTATTTT
TRBV29-1	many	TRBD1	TRBJ2-7	CSAQGLSNEQYF	TGCAGCGCACAGGGGTTATCTAACGAGCAGTACTTC
TRBV23-1	-	TRBD1	TRBJ2-2	CATTSWTGPLTGELFF	TGCGCCACCACATCCTGGACAGGGCCTTTAACCGGGGAGCTGTTTTTT